This TCR beta chain was documented in a study of molecular identifiers for immune sequencing clone quantification. Study information: Replicate RNA came from about 20,000 or 100,000 naive CD8 cells and was split five ways, and four parts were sequenced.

Each CDR3 protein is one row after TCRdb ran MiXCR on the PCR reads. The sample comprises around 86,000 distinct CDR3 sequences, 15% to 20% of which are singletons, and about 0.85% rests with the top ten. The V and J ends lost 1 base and 1 base respectively, with 7 bases between them. The CDR3 covers 14 residues. This clonotype was obtained from a human donor in good health. Some libraries in this study had Jurkat cell RNA spiked in. The sequenced material came from naive CD8+ T cells from blood, with Jurkat cell RNA spiked in. The subset denotes: FACS-sorted CD8+CD4-CCR7+CD45RA+ naive T cells. This rearrangement joins TRBV12-3 or TRBV12-4 to TRBJ1-1; D unresolved. In nucleotides, the CDR3 is TGTGCCAGCAGTTTAGTTCTCCCGAACACTGAAGCTTTCTTT. The encoded protein is CASSLVLPNTEAFF.